The 12 T cell receptor beta chains presented below share a single source sample, sequenced in a study of blood T cell repertoires in COVID-19. TCRdb's copy holds only in-frame clones and misses some; the assay was immunoSEQ multiplex PCR. This table holds about 280,000 clones, almost 90% found once. Sequencing was done on a sample of PBMCs or T cells enriched from blood (not recorded which). All receptors come from a woman aged 18 to 35 with acute COVID-19.

The chain combines TRBV12-3 or TRBV12-4 with TRBJ2-2, with D unresolved. Trimming removed 0 bases at V and 8 bases at J, with 7 bases between. The CDR3 extends over 13 amino acids. The CDR3 spells CASSLAVAGELFF. DNA for the CDR3: TGTGCCAGCAGTTTAGCGGTGGCTGGGGAGCTGTTTTTT.

The CDR3 DNA reads as TGTGCCAGCAGTTCCCCCGTTGTAGGGGATGTCGGGGAGCTGTTTTTT. It is translated as CASSSPVVGDVGELFF. The chain carries TRBV6-5 and TRBJ2-2; the D gene is possibly TRBD1 (5 bases). This CDR3 is built from 16 residues. V dropped 4 bases and J dropped 7 bases, with 19 bases sitting between them. CDR1 and CDR2 (germline): MNHEY, SVGAGI.

The chain combines TRBV10-3 with TRBJ2-5; 7 nucleotides align to TRBD2. Germline assignment: CDR1 ENHRY and CDR2 SYGVKD. This CDR3 spans 14 amino acids. J was trimmed by 3 bases and V by 10 bases; bases with no gene match: 11. CDR3 amino acids: CATDNGLVKETQYF. CDR3 sequence (DNA): TGTGCCACCGACAATGGACTAGTGAAAGAGACCCAGTACTTC.

The rearrangement uses TRBV19 and TRBJ1-3; 8 bases map to TRBD1. This CDR3 contains 14 residues. The germline V gene has CDR1 LNHDA and CDR2 SQIVND (reference sequence). J gave up 1 base and V 5 bases, and 1 base lay outside the gene matches. CDR3 nucleotides: TGTGCCAGTAGTGGACAGGGATCTGGAAACACCATATATTTT. It encodes CASSGQGSGNTIYF.

CDR3 nucleotide sequence: TGCGCCAGCAGCTGGAGCCGGGATGGCTACACCTTC. Encoded protein: CASSWSRDGYTF. The genes are TRBV5-1 and TRBJ1-2; D is uncertain. Per the germline V gene, CDR1 is SGHRS and CDR2 is YFSETQ. The CDR3 runs 12 residues. V was pared by 3 bases and J by 6 bases, with 9 bases between.

The chain couples TRBV3-1 (or the pseudogene TRBV3-2) to TRBJ2-1, with 13 bases aligning to TRBD2. In germline, CDR1 is LGHDT, CDR2 YNNKEL (reference sequence). The CDR3 loop spans 16 amino acids. J gave up 9 bases and V 4 bases, and 9 bases lay outside the gene matches. CDR3 protein: CASSLKLAGGSREQFF. The CDR3 bases are TGTGCCAGCAGCCTGAAACTAGCGGGAGGGTCTCGTGAGCAGTTCTTC.

This clone is a singleton in its sample. The chain links TRBV11-2 to TRBJ2-6; maybe TRBD2 (6 bases). Trimming took 1 base from V and 0 from J, leaving 16 bases between them. This CDR3 region has 19 residues. Germline V gene lookup returns CDR1 SGHAT and CDR2 FQNNGV. The CDR3 bases are TGTGCCAGCAGCTTAGCAACGATCTTCGGGAGCTCTGGGGCCAACGTCCTGACTTTC. It yields the protein CASSLATIFGSSGANVLTF.

The rearrangement uses TRBV5-1 and TRBJ2-7; no clear D gene. V was clipped by 1 base and J by 0 bases, with 8 bases between them. The CDR3 is made up of 14 amino acids. Germline CDR1 is SGHRS and CDR2 is YFSETQ. The CDR3 DNA reads TGCGCCAGCAGCTTGTTTCTAAGCTCCTACGAGCAGTACTTC. This translates into CASSLFLSSYEQYF. Using reference TRBV5-1 and TRBJ2-7 for the parts outside the CDR3, the full variable domain is KAGVTQTPRYLIKTRGQQVTLSCSPISGHRSVSWYQQTPGQGLQFLFEYFSETQRNKGNFPGRFSGRQFSNSRSEMNVSTLELGDSALYLCASSLFLSSYEQYFGPGTRLTVT.

V is TRBV28 and J is TRBJ2-2; D perhaps matches TRBD1 (5 bases). The CDR3 spans 14 residues. Trimming pared 3 bases from V and 5 bases from J, leaving 10 bases between. Germline lookup yields CDR1 MDHEN and CDR2 SYDVKM. The CDR3 DNA reads as TGTGCCAGCAGTTTGTGGGGCGAGACCGGGGAGCTGTTTTTT. Translation: CASSLWGETGELFF.

The chain uses TRBV2 and TRBJ1-5; TRBD1 might be the D (5 bases). The germline V gene encodes CDR1 SNHLY and CDR2 FYNNEI. V lost 1 base, J lost 0 bases, and 16 bases lay in between. CDR3 length equals 18 residues. CDR3 sequence (DNA): TGTGCCAGCAGTGAAGACCCCTTGACAGCTTATAGCAATCAGCCCCAGCATTTT. It specifies CASSEDPLTAYSNQPQHF.

This chain links TRBV5-1 with TRBJ2-2, with a weak D call TRBD2 (5 bases). The CDR3 contains 14 residues. V lost 0 bases, J lost 6 bases, and 9 bases lay in between. CDR1 SGHRS and CDR2 YFSETQ come from the germline V gene. The CDR3 coding sequence is TGCGCCAGCAGCTTGGCCGGGATTGCCGGGGAGCTGTTTTTT. It yields the protein CASSLAGIAGELFF.

The chain has TRBV18 and TRBJ2-7; 14 positions match TRBD2. The ends lost 6 bases at V and 4 bases at J; junction bases unmatched: 8. The CDR3 contains 16 residues. The germline CDR1 and CDR2 sequences are KGHSH and LQKENI. In DNA, the CDR3 is TGTGCCAGCTCCCCTGGACTAGCGGGAGGATCATACGAGCAGTACTTC. Protein sequence: CASSPGLAGGSYEQYF. Supplemented by reference TRBV18 and TRBJ2-7, the full variable domain reads NAGVMQNPRHLVRRRGQEARLRCSPMKGHSHVYWYRQLPEEGLKFMVYLQKENIIDESGMPKERFSAEFPKEGPSILRIQQVVRGDSAAYFCASSPGLAGGSYEQYFGPGTRLTVT.